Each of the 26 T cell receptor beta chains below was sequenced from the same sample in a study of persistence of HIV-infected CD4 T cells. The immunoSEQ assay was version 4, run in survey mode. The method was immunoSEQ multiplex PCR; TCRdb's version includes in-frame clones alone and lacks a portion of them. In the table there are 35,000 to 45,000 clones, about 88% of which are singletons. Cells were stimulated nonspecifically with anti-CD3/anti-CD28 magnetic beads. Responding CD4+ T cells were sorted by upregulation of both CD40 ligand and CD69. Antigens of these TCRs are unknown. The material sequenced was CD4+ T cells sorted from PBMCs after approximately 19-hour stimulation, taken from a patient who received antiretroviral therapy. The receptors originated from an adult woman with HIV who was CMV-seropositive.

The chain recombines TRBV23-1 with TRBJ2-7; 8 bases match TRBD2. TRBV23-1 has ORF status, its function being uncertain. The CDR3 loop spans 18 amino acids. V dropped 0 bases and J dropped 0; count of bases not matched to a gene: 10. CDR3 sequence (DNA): TGCGCCAGCAGTCAATCGGAATCCGGGACTAGATACTCCTACGAGCAGTACGTC. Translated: CASSQSESGTRYSYEQYV.

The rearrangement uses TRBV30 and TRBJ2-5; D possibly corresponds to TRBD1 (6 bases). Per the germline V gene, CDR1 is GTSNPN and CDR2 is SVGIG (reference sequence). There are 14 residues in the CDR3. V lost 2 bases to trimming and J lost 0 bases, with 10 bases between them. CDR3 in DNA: TGTGCCTGGAGTCCAGGACAGTACCAAGAGACCCAGTACTTC. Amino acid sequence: CAWSPGQYQETQYF.

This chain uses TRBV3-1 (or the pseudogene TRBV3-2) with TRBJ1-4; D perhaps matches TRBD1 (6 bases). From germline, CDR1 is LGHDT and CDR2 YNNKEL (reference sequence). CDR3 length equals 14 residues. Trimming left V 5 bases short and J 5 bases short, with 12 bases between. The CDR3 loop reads CASSARGGNEKLFF. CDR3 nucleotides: TGTGCCAGCAGCGCTAGGGGGGGGAATGAAAAACTGTTTTTT.

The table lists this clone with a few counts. The CDR3 loop is CASSMPNTEAFF. The CDR3 bases are TGTGCCAGTAGTATGCCGAACACTGAAGCTTTCTTT. This chain joins TRBV19 and TRBJ1-1; D ambiguous. This CDR3 comprises 12 residues. Germline CDR1 LNHDA, CDR2 SQIVND (reference sequence). Between the trimmed V and J ends, which lost 3 bases and 1 base, there was a span of 3 bases.

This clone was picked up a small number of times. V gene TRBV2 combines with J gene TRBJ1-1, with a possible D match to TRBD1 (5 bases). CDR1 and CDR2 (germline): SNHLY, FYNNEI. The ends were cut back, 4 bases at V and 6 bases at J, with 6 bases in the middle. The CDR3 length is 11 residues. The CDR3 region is CASSVGPEAFF. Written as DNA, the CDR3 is TGTGCCAGCAGTGTGGGGCCTGAAGCTTTCTTT.

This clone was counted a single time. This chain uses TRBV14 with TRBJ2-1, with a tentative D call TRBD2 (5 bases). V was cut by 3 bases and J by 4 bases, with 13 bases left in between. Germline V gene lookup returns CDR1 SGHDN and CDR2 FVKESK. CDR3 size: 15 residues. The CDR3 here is CASSQIAEGYNEQFF. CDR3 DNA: TGTGCCAGCAGCCAGATCGCCGAGGGATACAATGAGCAGTTCTTC.

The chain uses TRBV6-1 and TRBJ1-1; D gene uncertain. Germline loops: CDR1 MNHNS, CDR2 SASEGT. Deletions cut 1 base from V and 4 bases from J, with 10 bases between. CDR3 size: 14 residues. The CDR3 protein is CASSEVWEGTEAFF. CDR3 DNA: TGTGCCAGCAGTGAAGTATGGGAGGGCACTGAAGCTTTCTTT.

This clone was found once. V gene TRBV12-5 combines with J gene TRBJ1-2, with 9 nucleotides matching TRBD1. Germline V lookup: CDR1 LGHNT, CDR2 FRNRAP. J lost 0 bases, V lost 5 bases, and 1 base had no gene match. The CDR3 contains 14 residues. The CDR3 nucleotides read TGTGCTAGTGGTGGGGACAGGGCTAACTATGGCTACACCTTC. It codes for CASGGDRANYGYTF.

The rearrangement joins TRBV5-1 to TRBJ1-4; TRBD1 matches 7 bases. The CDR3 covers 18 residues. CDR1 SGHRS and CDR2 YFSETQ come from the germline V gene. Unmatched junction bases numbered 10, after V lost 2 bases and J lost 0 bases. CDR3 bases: TGCGCCAGCAGCTTCAATCTACAGGGGTCGGCAACTAATGAAAAACTGTTTTTT. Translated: CASSFNLQGSATNEKLFF.

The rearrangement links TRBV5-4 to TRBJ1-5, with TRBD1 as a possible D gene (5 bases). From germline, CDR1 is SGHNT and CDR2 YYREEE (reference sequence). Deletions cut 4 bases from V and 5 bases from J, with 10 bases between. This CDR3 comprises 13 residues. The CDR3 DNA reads TGTGCCAGCAGCCCGGACACAGATCAGCCCCAGCATTTT. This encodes CASSPDTDQPQHF.

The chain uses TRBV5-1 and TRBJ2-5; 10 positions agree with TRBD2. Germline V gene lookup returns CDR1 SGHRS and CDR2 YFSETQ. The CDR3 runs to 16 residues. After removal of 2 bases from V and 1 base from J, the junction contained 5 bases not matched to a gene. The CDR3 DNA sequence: TGCGCCAGCAGCTTCCCGGGACTAGCGCGCCAAGAGACCCAGTACTTC. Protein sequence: CASSFPGLARQETQYF.

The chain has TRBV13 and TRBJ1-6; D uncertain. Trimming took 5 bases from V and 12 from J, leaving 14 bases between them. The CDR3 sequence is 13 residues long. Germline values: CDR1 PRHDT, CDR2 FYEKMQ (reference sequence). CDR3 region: CASSLDGLKPLHF. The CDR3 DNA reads TGTGCCAGCAGCCTCGACGGCCTAAAACCCCTCCACTTT. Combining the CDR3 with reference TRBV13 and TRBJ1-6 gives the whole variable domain AAGVIQSPRHLIKEKRETATLKCYPIPRHDTVYWYQQGPGQDPQFLISFYEKMQSDKGSIPDRFSAQQFSDYHSELNMSSLELGDSALYFCASSLDGLKPLHFGNGTRLTVT.

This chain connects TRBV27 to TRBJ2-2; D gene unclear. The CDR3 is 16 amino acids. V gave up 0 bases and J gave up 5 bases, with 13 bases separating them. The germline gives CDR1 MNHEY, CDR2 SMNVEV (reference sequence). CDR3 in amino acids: CASSLSPVLRTGELFF. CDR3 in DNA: TGTGCCAGCAGTTTATCCCCTGTCCTACGGACCGGGGAGCTGTTTTTT.

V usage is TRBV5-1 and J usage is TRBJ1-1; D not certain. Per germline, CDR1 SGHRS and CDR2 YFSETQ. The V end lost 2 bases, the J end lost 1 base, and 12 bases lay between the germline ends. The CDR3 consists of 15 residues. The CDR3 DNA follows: TGCGCCAGCAGCTTTGGACCGCCAGGGAACACTGAAGCTTTCTTT. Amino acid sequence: CASSFGPPGNTEAFF.

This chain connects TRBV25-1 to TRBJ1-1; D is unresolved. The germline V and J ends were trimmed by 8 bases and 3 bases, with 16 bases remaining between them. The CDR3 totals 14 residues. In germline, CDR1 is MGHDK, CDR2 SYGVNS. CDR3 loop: CASSLAGPYTEAFF. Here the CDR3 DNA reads TGTGCCAGCTCATTGGCCGGACCCTACACTGAAGCTTTCTTT.

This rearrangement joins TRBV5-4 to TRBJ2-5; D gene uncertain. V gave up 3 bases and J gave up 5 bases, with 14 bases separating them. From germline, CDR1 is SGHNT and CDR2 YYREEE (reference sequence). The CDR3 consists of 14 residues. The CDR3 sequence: CASSSSIGQETQYF. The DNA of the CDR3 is TGTGCCAGCAGCTCCTCAATCGGTCAGGAGACCCAGTACTTC.

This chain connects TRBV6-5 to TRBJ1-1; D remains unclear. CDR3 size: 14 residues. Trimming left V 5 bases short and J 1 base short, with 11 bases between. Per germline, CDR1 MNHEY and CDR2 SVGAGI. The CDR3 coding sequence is TGTGCCAGCAGTCTGAAAGCAAAGAACACTGAAGCTTTCTTT. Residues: CASSLKAKNTEAFF.

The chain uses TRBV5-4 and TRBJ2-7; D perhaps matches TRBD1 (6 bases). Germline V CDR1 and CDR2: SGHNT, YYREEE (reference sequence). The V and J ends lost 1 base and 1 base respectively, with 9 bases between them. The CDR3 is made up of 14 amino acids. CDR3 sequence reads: CASSLTGRSYEQYV. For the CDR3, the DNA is TGTGCCAGCAGCTTGACAGGGCGATCCTACGAGCAGTACGTC.

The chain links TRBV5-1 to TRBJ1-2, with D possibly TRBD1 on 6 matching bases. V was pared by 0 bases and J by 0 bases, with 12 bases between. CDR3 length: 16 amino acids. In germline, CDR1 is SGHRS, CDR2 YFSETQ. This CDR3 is CASSLGGTTTNYGYTF. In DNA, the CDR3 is TGCGCCAGCAGCTTGGGGGGGACAACGACTAACTATGGCTACACCTTC.

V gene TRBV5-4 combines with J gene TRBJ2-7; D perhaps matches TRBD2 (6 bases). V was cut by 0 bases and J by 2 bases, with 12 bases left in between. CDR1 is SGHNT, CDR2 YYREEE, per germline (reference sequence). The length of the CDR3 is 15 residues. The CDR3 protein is CASSLGGLTPYEQYF. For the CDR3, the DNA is TGTGCCAGCAGCTTGGGAGGACTAACTCCCTACGAGCAGTACTTC.

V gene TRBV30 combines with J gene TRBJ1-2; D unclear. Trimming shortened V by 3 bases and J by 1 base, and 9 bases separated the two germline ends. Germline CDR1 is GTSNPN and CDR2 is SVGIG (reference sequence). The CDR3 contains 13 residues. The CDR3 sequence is CAWREGFNYGYTF. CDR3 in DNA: TGTGCCTGGAGAGAAGGATTTAACTATGGCTACACCTTC.

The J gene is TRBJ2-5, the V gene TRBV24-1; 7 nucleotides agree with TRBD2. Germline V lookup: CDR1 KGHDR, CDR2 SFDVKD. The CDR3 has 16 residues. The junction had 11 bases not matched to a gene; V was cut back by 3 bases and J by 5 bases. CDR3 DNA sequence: TGTGCCACCAGTGATCAGGCGGGCGGGGGTAGTGAGACCCAGTACTTC. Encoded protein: CATSDQAGGGSETQYF.

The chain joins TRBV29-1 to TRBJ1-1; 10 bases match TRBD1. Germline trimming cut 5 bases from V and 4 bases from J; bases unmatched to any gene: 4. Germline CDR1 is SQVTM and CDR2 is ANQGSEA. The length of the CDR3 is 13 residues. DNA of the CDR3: TGCAGCGTTTTTAGGACAGGGGGCACTGAAGCTTTCTTT. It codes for CSVFRTGGTEAFF.

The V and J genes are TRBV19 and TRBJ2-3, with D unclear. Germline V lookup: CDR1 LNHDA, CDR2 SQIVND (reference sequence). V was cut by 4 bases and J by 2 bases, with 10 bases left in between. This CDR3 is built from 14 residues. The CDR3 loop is CASSSRPATDTQYF. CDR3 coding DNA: TGTGCCAGTAGTAGTCGCCCGGCCACAGATACGCAGTATTTT. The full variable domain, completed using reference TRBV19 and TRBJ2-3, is DGGITQSPKYLFRKEGQNVTLSCEQNLNHDAMYWYRQDPGQGLRLIYYSQIVNDFQKGDIAEGYSVSREKKESFPLTVTSAQKNPTAFYLCASSSRPATDTQYFGPGTRLTVL.

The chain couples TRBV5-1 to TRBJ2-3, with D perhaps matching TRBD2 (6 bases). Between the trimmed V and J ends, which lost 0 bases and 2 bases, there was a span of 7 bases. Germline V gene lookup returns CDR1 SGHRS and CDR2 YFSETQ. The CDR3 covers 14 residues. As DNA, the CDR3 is TGCGCCAGCAGCTTGGGACTAGTCACAGATACGCAGTATTTT. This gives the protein CASSLGLVTDTQYF.

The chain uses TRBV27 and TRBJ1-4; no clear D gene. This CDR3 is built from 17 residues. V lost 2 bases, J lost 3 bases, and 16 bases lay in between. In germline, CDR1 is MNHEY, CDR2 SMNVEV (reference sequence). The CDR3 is CASSLLAGWGANEKLFF. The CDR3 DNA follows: TGTGCCAGCAGTTTACTCGCAGGCTGGGGAGCTAATGAAAAACTGTTTTTT.